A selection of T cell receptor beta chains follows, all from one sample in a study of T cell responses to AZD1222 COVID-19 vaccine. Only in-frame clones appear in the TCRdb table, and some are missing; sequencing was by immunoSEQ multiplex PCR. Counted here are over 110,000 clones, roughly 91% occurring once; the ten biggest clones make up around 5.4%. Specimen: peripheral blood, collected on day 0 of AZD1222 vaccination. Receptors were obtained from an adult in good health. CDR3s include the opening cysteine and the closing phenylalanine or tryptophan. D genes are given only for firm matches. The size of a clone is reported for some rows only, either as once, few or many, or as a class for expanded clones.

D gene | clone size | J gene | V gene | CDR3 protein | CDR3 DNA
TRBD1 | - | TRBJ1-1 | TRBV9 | CASSGEGTGLEAEAFF | TGTGCCAGCAGCGGGGAGGGGACAGGGCTAGAGGCTGAAGCTTTCTTT
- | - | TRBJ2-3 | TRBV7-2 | CASSNRGSAQYF | TGTGCCAGCAGCAACCGGGGCAGCGCGCAGTATTTT
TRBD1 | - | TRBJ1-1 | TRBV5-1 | CATKDRGAEAFF | TGCGCCACGAAAGACAGGGGCGCTGAAGCTTTCTTT
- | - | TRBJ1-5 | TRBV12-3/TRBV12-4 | CASSLAQDQPQHF | TGTGCCAGCAGTTTGGCCCAGGATCAGCCCCAGCATTTT
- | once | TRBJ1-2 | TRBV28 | CASSNPGGVYGYTF | TGTGCCAGCTCCAATCCCGGGGGAGTCTATGGCTACACCTTC
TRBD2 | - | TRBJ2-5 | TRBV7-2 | CASSLNSGSEETQYF | TGTGCCAGCAGCTTAAATAGCGGGTCAGAAGAGACCCAGTACTTC
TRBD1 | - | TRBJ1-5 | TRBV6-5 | CASTPPGGMGQHF | TGTGCCAGCACCCCCCCAGGGGGTATGGGCCAGCATTTT
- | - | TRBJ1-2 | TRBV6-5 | CASSYSVQGKGYTF | TGTGCCAGCAGTTACTCAGTACAGGGAAAGGGCTACACCTTC
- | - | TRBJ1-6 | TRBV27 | CASSLLDLNSPLHF | TGTGCCAGCAGTTTACTGGATCTTAATTCACCCCTCCACTTT
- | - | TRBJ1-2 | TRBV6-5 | CASTYRQALNYGYTF | TGTGCCAGCACCTACCGACAGGCCCTAAACTATGGCTACACCTTC
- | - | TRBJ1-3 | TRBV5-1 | CASSLGAGKHGNTIYF | TGCGCCAGCAGCTTGGGAGCCGGGAAACACGGAAACACCATATATTTT
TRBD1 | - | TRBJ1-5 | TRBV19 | CASRDRGDQPQHF | TGTGCCAGTCGGGACAGGGGTGATCAGCCCCAGCATTTT
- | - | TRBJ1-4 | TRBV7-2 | CASSRRGEREKLFF | TGTGCCAGCAGCCGGCGGGGAGAGCGTGAAAAACTGTTTTTT
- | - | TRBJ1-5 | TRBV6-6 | CASSSDSSNQPQHF | TGTGCCAGCAGTTCCGACAGTAGCAATCAGCCCCAGCATTTT
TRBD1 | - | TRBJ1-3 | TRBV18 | CASSPMGQGSGHTIYF | TGTGCCAGCTCACCGATGGGACAGGGGAGCGGGCACACCATATATTTT
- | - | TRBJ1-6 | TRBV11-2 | CASSLQQSPGNSPLHF | TGTGCCAGCAGCTTACAACAGTCACCGGGTAATTCACCCCTCCACTTT
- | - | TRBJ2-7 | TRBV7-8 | CASSYSPGYEQYF | TGTGCCAGCAGCTATAGCCCGGGCTACGAGCAGTACTTC
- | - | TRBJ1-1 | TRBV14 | CASSQFGRTEAFF | TGTGCCAGCAGCCAATTTGGAAGAACTGAAGCTTTCTTT
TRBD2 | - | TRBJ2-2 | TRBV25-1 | CASTPLAGGTTGELFF | TGTGCCAGCACGCCCCTTGCGGGAGGGACTACCGGGGAGCTGTTTTTT
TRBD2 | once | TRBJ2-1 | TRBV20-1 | CSASRGLAGANEQFF | TGCAGTGCTAGTCGGGGCCTAGCGGGAGCTAATGAGCAGTTCTTC
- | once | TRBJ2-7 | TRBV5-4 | CASSGGAYSRTGSSYEQYF | TGTGCCAGCAGCGGGGGGGCTTATTCTAGGACAGGTAGCTCCTACGAGCAGTACTTC
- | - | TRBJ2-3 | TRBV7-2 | CASSLARIDTQYF | TGTGCCAGCAGCTTAGCCCGAATAGATACGCAGTATTTT
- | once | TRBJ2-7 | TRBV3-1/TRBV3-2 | CASSARSIGIYEQYF | TGTGCCAGCAGCGCGCGAAGTATTGGGATCTACGAGCAGTACTTC
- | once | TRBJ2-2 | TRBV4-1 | CASSQDYAANTGELFF | TGCGCCAGCAGCCAAGACTACGCAGCGAACACCGGGGAGCTGTTTTTT
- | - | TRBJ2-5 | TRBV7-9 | CASRRTAQETQYF | TGTGCCAGCAGGCGGACAGCTCAAGAGACCCAGTACTTC
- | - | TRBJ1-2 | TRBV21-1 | CASRSKEYYGYTF | TGTGCCAGCAGGTCGAAAGAGTACTATGGCTACACCTTC
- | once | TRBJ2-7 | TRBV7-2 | CASSLSDLGEQYF | TGTGCCAGCAGCTTATCCGACCTGGGCGAGCAGTACTTC
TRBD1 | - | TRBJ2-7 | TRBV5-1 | CASSLLGQGSYEQYF | TGCGCCAGCAGCCTACTCGGACAGGGCTCCTACGAGCAGTACTTC
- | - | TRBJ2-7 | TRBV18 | CASSQQGNEQYF | TGTGCCAGCTCCCAACAGGGTAACGAGCAGTACTTC
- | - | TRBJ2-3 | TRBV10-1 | CASGSPGRFTDTQYF | TGCGCCAGCGGCTCACCGGGACGGTTCACAGATACGCAGTATTTT
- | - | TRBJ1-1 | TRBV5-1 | CASSWAEGNTEAFF | TGCGCCAGCAGCTGGGCGGAAGGGAACACTGAAGCTTTCTTT
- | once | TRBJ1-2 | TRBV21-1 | CASSPRLSGQATNYGYTF | TGTGCCAGCAGCCCCCGCCTGTCTGGACAGGCGACTAACTATGGCTACACCTTC
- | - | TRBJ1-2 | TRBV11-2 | CASSLVTGGVEGYTF | TGTGCCAGCAGCTTAGTAACGGGGGGAGTGGAAGGCTACACCTTC
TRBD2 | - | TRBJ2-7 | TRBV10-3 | CAISTTLGRAGSYEQYF | TGTGCCATCAGCACAACTCTCGGGAGGGCCGGGTCCTACGAGCAGTACTTC
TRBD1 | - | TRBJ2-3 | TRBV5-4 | CASSLFRGQSTDTQYF | TGTGCCAGCAGCTTGTTCAGGGGGCAAAGCACAGATACGCAGTATTTT
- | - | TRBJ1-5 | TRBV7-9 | CASSLKGNNQPQHF | TGTGCCAGCAGCTTAAAGGGGAACAATCAGCCCCAGCATTTT
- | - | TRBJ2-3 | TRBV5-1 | CASSPRTDPTQYF | TGCGCCAGCAGCCCCCGGACGGACCCCACGCAGTATTTT
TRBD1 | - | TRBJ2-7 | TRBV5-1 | CASSLRVPGQRIYEQYF | TGCGCCAGCAGCTTGCGTGTTCCGGGACAGAGAATCTACGAGCAGTACTTC
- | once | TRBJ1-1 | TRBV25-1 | CASRDGGSEGWDEAFF | TGTGCCAGCAGGGATGGGGGCTCCGAGGGATGGGATGAAGCTTTCTTT
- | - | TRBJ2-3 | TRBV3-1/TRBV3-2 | CASSPQGVLDTQYF | TGTGCCAGCAGCCCGCAGGGAGTGTTAGATACGCAGTATTTT
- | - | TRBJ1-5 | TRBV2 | CASRVAGTPYSNQPQHF | TGTGCCAGCAGGGTAGCTGGGACACCTTATAGCAATCAGCCCCAGCATTTT
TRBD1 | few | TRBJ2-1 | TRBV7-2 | CASSRPGQGSKNEQFF | TGTGCCAGCAGTCGTCCGGGACAGGGGTCAAAAAATGAGCAGTTCTTC
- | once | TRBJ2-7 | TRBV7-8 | CASRPGPHYEQYF | TGTGCCAGCAGGCCGGGACCACACTACGAGCAGTACTTC
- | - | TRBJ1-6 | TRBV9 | CASSVGGGAANNSPLHF | TGTGCCAGCAGCGTAGGGGGGGGCGCAGCTAATAATTCACCCCTCCACTTT
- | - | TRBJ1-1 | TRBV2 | CASSVGQTNTEAFF | TGTGCCAGCAGTGTCGGTCAGACCAACACTGAAGCTTTCTTT
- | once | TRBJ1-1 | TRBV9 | CASSPREGGEAFF | TGTGCCAGCAGCCCCCGGGAAGGCGGTGAAGCTTTCTTT